The present entry profiles one T cell receptor beta chain with its context. Its antigen remains undetermined. The read falls 3 residues short of the CDR3 end, and the missing part is taken from the germline J gene. These data are taken from a study of T cell clonality in common variable immunodeficiency (dated by TCRdb to between 2015 and 2016). Overall study outcomes, separate from this receptor: CVID subjects shared fewer TCRbeta clones with each other than healthy controls did (p < 0.0001). Even though DNA input was equal, the average per sample came to about 81,820 unique sequences for controls compared with about 30,000 for CVID samples. Increased TCRbeta clonality was found in CVID subjects compared with healthy controls (t-test p = 0.018), with the increase being most characteristic of about a third of subjects. CVID TCRbeta sequences reportedly showed fewer deletions and N-nucleotide insertions and lacked highly modified clones with 13 or more V deletions. According to the authors, finding the cause of the higher clonality in CVID would require sequencing the repertoires of T cell subpopulations. Differences among patients in the CVID cohort limited the correlations between repertoire features and clinical complications.

CVID was diagnosed by standard criteria: serum IgG, IgA and/or IgM reduced below normal range, plus specific antibody deficiency. There were over 40 subjects in the CVID group (approximately 30 male and roughly 15 female), ranging in age from roughly 8 to 70 years, with a mean age of roughly 40. Both CVID patients and healthy controls were predominantly of Caucasian heritage. All CVID subjects had received replacement immunoglobulin therapy for at least one year at the time of study participation. At the time of blood collection, no CVID subject was ill or was being treated with immunomodulatory or immunosuppressive medication. Heparinized peripheral whole blood samples of about 5 to 9 ml were collected from each donor. Genomic DNA from adults with common variable immune deficiency (CVID) and from healthy adult controls was used to sequence TCRbeta CDR3 repertoires. Diluted blood was subjected to density centrifugation over Hypaque 1077 or Ficoll-Paque for isolation of peripheral blood mononuclear cells. Unsorted mononuclear cells served as the source of genomic DNA, which was extracted either by Qiagen column purification or by a centrifugation-based method.

The germline V gene yields KGHSH for CDR1 and LQKENI for CDR2. Reading from cysteine to phenylalanine, the CDR3 counts 15 amino acids. Of the CDR3's DNA, 36 bases were read; they are in frame from base 1. V ends up 3 bases short and J 2 bases short, with an unmatched junction base count of 1. Equivalent amounts of genomic DNA from CVID and control samples were used as sequencing input. For every sample, a 60 bp segment covering the rearranged TCRbeta CDR3 region was amplified and then sequenced. The immunoSEQ assay, a bias-corrected multiplex PCR with high-throughput sequencing, was employed for TCRbeta amplification. As for the original processing: Every unique nucleotide sequence counted as a clone and was annotated with V, D and J genes, copy number and frequency. Sequences were labeled productive if in frame, and non-productive if out of frame or containing stop codons. As previously described, clonality was calculated on the basis of Shannon's entropy. The predicted amino acid sequences of productive clones were used to derive the mean CDR3 Kyte-Doolittle hydropathy. Hierarchical clustering of scaled V gene usage was performed with the R hclust function using Manhattan distance and complete linkage. Sharing of clones by CDR3 amino acid sequence was evaluated by resampling 12 repertoires per group over 100 rounds. The repertoires were searched for around 70 published EBV-specific and around 240 published CMV-specific TCRbeta sequences. A couple of CVID samples yielding fewer than 10,000 sequences were excluded from analysis, leaving 42 CVID repertoires. Held by TCRdb, this immuneACCESS table contains in-frame sequences only and omits some clones. Under half of the omission traces to an unresolved V gene where checked; the cause of the rest is unknown. V and J calls and clone size are those listed in that table; D and trimming were worked out from the DNA. There are some 10,000 clones in this sample, and none of them is a singleton. The leading ten clones occupy over 6% of the sample.

The sequenced sample was peripheral blood mononuclear cells. The chain was built from TRBV18 and TRBJ2-1, with 10 bases aligning to TRBD1. This receptor was obtained from a human donor with common variable immunodeficiency. CDR3 reads: CASSPGQGPYNEQFF. CDR3 DNA, as far as it was read: TGTGCCAGCTCACCGGGACAGGGGCCCTACAATGAG.